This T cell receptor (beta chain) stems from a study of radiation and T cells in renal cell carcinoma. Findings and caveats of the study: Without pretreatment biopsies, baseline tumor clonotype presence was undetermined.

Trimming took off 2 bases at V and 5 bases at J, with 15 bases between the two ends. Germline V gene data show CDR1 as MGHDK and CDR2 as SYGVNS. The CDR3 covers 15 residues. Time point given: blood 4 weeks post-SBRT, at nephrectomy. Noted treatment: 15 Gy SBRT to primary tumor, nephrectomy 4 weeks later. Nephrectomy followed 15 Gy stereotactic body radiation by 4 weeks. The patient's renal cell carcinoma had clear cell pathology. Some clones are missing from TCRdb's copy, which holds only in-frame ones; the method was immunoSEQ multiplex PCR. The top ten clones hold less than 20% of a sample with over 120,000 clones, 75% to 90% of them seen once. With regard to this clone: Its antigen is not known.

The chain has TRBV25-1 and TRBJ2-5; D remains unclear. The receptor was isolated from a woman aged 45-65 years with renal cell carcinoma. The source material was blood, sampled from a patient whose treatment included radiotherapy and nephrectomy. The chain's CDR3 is CASSEQIQKQETQYF. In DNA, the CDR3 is TGTGCCAGCAGTGAACAGATCCAGAAGCAGGAGACCCAGTACTTC.